Presented here are 21 T cell receptor beta chains from one specimen sequenced in a study of control samples from healthy donors and cancer patients. Repertoires were generated with immunoSEQ multiplex PCR, while TCRdb's copy carries only in-frame clones and drops some. The sample holds 150,000 to 180,000 clones; around 96% are singletons and the top ten take approximately 6%. Sequencing used blood. These TCRs come from a man in his forties or fifties in good health.

A single count supports this clone. The V and J genes are TRBV27 and TRBJ2-1; D is undetermined. V lost 2 bases and J lost 4, with 6 bases in between. The V gene's germline CDR1 is MNHEY and CDR2 SMNVEV (reference sequence). This CDR3 has 13 amino acids. CDR3 DNA: TGTGCCAGCAGTTTAAGTTCGTACAATGAGCAGTTCTTC. Protein sequence: CASSLSSYNEQFF.

This clone has only one observation. The J gene is TRBJ2-3, the V gene TRBV9; the D is unclear. Trimming pared 3 bases from V and 4 bases from J, leaving 6 bases between. Germline V gene data show CDR1 as SGDLS and CDR2 as YYNGEE. CDR3 size: 12 residues. CDR3 DNA sequence: TGTGCCAGCAGCGCACAAGCAGATACGCAGTATTTT. Its protein is CASSAQADTQYF.

J is TRBJ1-3 and V is TRBV12-3 or TRBV12-4; D gene uncertain. The V end was cut by 4 bases, the J end by 4 bases, with 5 bases between. The CDR3 has 12 amino acids. CDR3 bases: TGTGCCAGCAGTTCCTTGGGAAACACCATATATTTT. It encodes CASSSLGNTIYF.

The chain links TRBV14 to TRBJ2-7; 7 nucleotides align to TRBD1. V was clipped by 5 bases and J by 2 bases; unmatched bases: 9. Germline V gene lookup returns CDR1 SGHDN and CDR2 FVKESK. This CDR3 has 15 amino acids. The CDR3 loop reads CASSDPRQGTYEQYF. The DNA of the CDR3 is TGTGCCAGCAGCGACCCCAGACAGGGCACCTACGAGCAGTACTTC.

Here the CDR3 reads CAWSFGSRDTEAFF. The CDR3 coding sequence is TGTGCCTGGAGTTTTGGATCTCGGGACACTGAAGCTTTCTTT. The chain combines TRBV30 with TRBJ1-1; no reliable D call. The CDR3 has 14 residues. The V gene's germline CDR1 is GTSNPN and CDR2 SVGIG (reference sequence). Between the trimmed V and J ends, which lost 2 bases and 3 bases, there was a span of 13 bases. Based on the CDR3 plus reference TRBV30 and TRBJ1-1, the full variable domain is SQTIHQWPATLVQPVGSPLSLECTVEGTSNPNLYWYRQAAGRGLQLLFYSVGIGQISSEVPQNLSASRPQDRQFILSSKKLLLSDSGFYLCAWSFGSRDTEAFFGQGTRLTVV.

The genes are TRBV3-1 (or the pseudogene TRBV3-2) and TRBJ1-4; no reliable D call. Trimming removed 3 bases from V and 5 bases from J, with 10 bases in between. The germline CDR1 and CDR2 sequences are LGHDT and YNNKEL (reference sequence). CDR3 size: 14 residues. CDR3 coding DNA: TGTGCCAGCAGCCACGGCCCGTGGAATGAAAAACTGTTTTTT. It specifies CASSHGPWNEKLFF.

The J gene is TRBJ2-5, the V gene TRBV4-1; tentative D call: TRBD2 (6 bases). Per the germline V gene, CDR1 is MGHRA and CDR2 is YSYEKL. The CDR3 covers 17 residues. V shed 4 bases and J shed 4 bases, with 22 bases lying between them. The CDR3 nucleotides are TGCGCCAGCAGCCGACTGGGAATGGGAAAGGGAGGAGAGACCCAGTACTTC. Amino acids: CASSRLGMGKGGETQYF.

The V call is TRBV27, the J call TRBJ2-7; 7 bases are shared with TRBD2. Germline V gene data show CDR1 as MNHEY and CDR2 as SMNVEV (reference sequence). Unmatched junction bases numbered 2, after V lost 3 bases and J lost 3 bases. The length of the CDR3 is 13 residues. The CDR3 coding sequence is TGTGCCAGCAGTTTGACTAGCCACTACGAGCAGTACTTC. Its protein is CASSLTSHYEQYF.

This clone has only one observation. DNA of the CDR3: TGTGCCAGCAGTTACTCGAACACGCAAATAGATAGGGGCTACACCTTC. This encodes CASSYSNTQIDRGYTF. This sequence joins TRBV6-5 and TRBJ1-2; no clear D. V was trimmed by 0 bases and J by 8 bases, leaving 19 bases between them. The CDR3 length is 16 residues. Per the germline V gene, CDR1 is MNHEY and CDR2 is SVGAGI.

This chain links TRBV7-9 with TRBJ2-1, with no clear D. CDR1 SEHNR and CDR2 FQNEAQ come from the germline V gene (reference sequence). This CDR3 has 13 amino acids. V lost 2 bases to trimming and J lost 5 bases, with 7 bases between them. Written as DNA, the CDR3 is TGTGCCAGCAGCTTAACAGCGCACAATGAGCAGTTCTTC. Its translation: CASSLTAHNEQFF.

Note on this clone: The junction departs from the called germline gene at one end, perhaps through a read error. J is TRBJ1-3 and V is TRBV6-6; TRBD1 matches at 7 bases. The CDR3 has 14 residues. From germline, CDR1 is MNHNY and CDR2 SVGAGI (reference sequence). The CDR3 loop is CASSPTGSGNTIYF. The CDR3 DNA reads TGTGCCAGCAGTCCGACAGGGTCTGGCAACACCATATATTTT.

The V call is TRBV24-1, the J call TRBJ1-5; the D is unclear. Germline CDR1 and CDR2: KGHDR and SFDVKD. The germline V and J ends were trimmed by 3 bases and 0 bases, with 11 bases remaining between them. This CDR3 contains 16 residues. CDR3 region: CATSDPNSDSNQPQHF. DNA for the CDR3: TGTGCCACCAGTGATCCTAACAGCGATAGCAATCAGCCCCAGCATTTT.

The chain employs TRBV25-1 and TRBJ1-1, with 7 bases that match TRBD1. Looked up from germline, CDR1 is MGHDK and CDR2 is SYGVNS. Germline trimming cut 5 bases from V and 0 bases from J; bases unmatched to any gene: 12. The CDR3 spans 17 residues. CDR3 loop: CASSHIEPGQMNTEAFF. The CDR3 DNA reads TGTGCCAGCAGTCACATCGAACCGGGACAGATGAACACTGAAGCTTTCTTT.

This clone was counted once. This chain connects TRBV4-2 to TRBJ2-2, with D unresolved. Germline values: CDR1 LGHNA, CDR2 YNFKEQ. V lost 2 bases to trimming and J lost 5 bases, with 9 bases between them. The CDR3 contains 14 residues. CDR3 nucleotides: TGTGCCAGCAGCCAAAGGAAGGGTACCGGGGAGCTGTTTTTT. It yields the protein CASSQRKGTGELFF.

The chain is built from TRBV18 and TRBJ2-1; TRBD2 is a possible D gene (6 bases). This CDR3 has 16 residues. V lost 5 bases and J lost 9, with 23 bases in between. Germline V gives CDR1 KGHSH, CDR2 LQKENI. This CDR3 is CASSTSAGAYRGEQFF. Here the CDR3 DNA reads TGTGCCAGCTCAACCTCAGCGGGCGCTTACCGGGGTGAGCAGTTCTTC.

The chain recombines TRBV10-3 with TRBJ2-7; D remains unclear. Trimming stripped 2 bases from V and 0 bases from J, with 11 bases between. CDR3 length: 15 amino acids. CDR1 and CDR2 (germline): ENHRY, SYGVKD. The CDR3 loop reads CAISEPARSSYEQYF. Here the CDR3 DNA reads TGTGCCATCAGTGAGCCAGCGCGGAGCTCCTACGAGCAGTACTTC.

This clone was seen just once. V is TRBV7-9 and J is TRBJ2-5; a weak D match, TRBD1 (6 bases). Trimming cost V 4 bases and J 4 bases, with 16 bases left between them. Per the germline V gene, CDR1 is SEHNR and CDR2 is FQNEAQ (reference sequence). The CDR3 loop spans 15 amino acids. CDR3 coding DNA: TGTGCCAGCAGCTCTGAGGGCCTAGGGGGAGAGACCCAGTACTTC. Encoded protein: CASSSEGLGGETQYF.

CDR3 residues: CASSSQLGEAFF. CDR3 bases: TGTGCCAGTAGTTCCCAATTAGGGGAAGCTTTCTTT. The chain uses TRBV19 and TRBJ1-1, with no clear D. The CDR3 spans 12 residues. Germline V CDR1 and CDR2: LNHDA, SQIVND (reference sequence). Trimming took off 5 bases at V and 8 bases at J, with 12 bases between the two ends.

The chain couples TRBV5-6 to TRBJ1-2; D is possibly TRBD1 (5 bases). Germline CDR1 SGHDT, CDR2 YYEEEE. V was cut by 1 base and J by 3 bases, with 10 bases left in between. The CDR3 totals 14 residues. The CDR3 loop is CASSLQGVYYGYTF. The DNA of the CDR3 is TGTGCCAGCAGCTTGCAGGGAGTCTACTATGGCTACACCTTC.

To note about this clone: At one end, the junction sequence differs from germline, possibly due to a read error. The V call is TRBV5-1, the J call TRBJ1-4; D possibly corresponds to TRBD1 (6 bases). CDR3 size: 15 residues. Germline assignment: CDR1 SGHRS and CDR2 YFSETQ. CDR3 protein: CASSEGETTNEKLLF. In DNA, the CDR3 is TGCGCCAGCAGCGAGGGGGAAACAACTAATGAAAAACTGCTTTTT.

CDR3 in amino acids: CASSEARPGKGAGNTIYF. CDR3 coding DNA: TGTGCCAGCAGTGAAGCAAGGCCGGGGAAGGGAGCTGGAAACACCATATATTTT. This sequence joins TRBV6-1 and TRBJ1-3; no clear D. CDR3 size: 18 residues. Germline V gives CDR1 MNHNS, CDR2 SASEGT. V was clipped by 0 bases and J by 2 bases, with 17 bases between them.